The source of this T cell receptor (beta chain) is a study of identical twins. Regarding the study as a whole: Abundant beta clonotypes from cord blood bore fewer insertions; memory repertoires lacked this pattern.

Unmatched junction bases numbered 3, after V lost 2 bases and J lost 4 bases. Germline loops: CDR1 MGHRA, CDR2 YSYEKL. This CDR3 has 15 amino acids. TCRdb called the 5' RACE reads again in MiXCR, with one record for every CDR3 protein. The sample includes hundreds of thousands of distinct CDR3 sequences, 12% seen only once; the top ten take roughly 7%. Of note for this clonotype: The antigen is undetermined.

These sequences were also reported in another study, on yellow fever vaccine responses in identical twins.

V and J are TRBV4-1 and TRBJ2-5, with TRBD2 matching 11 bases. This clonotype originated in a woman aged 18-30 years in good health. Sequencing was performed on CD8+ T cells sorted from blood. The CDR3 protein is CASSQPGTSGETQYF. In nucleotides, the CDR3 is TGCGCCAGCAGCCAACCCGGGACTAGCGGAGAGACCCAGTACTTC.